Sequencing of this TCR beta chain was carried out in a study of OX40 agonist ivuxolimab in advanced cancers. Some clones are missing from TCRdb's copy, which holds only in-frame ones; the method was immunoSEQ multiplex PCR. The sample lists 20,000 to 25,000 clones, approximately 73% seen once, with approximately 18% in the top ten. The length of the CDR3 is 15 residues. The V segment lost 3 bases and the J segment 8 bases; nucleotides outside the gene matches: 6. In germline, CDR1 is KGHSH, CDR2 LQKENI. The rearrangement uses TRBV18 and TRBJ2-1; 11 bases are shared with TRBD1. This material consisted of CD4+ or CD8+ T cells sorted from blood, taken in a trial of the OX40 agonist ivuxolimab. The TCR was taken from an adult with an advanced solid tumor such as melanoma, head and neck, liver or kidney cancer. The CDR3 DNA reads TGTGCCAGCTCACCGGACAGGGGGCGCTTCTATGAGCAGTTCTTC. It is translated as CASSPDRGRFYEQFF.